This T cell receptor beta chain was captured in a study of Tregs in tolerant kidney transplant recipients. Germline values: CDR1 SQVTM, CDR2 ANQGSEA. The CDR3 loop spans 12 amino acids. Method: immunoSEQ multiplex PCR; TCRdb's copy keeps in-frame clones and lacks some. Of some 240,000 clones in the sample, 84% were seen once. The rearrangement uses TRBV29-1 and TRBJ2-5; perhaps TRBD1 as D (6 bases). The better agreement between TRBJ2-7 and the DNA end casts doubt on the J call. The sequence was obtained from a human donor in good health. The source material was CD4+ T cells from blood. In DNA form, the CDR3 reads TGCAGCGTTGAAGGGACAGCATACGAGCAGTACTTC. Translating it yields CSVEGTAYEQYF.